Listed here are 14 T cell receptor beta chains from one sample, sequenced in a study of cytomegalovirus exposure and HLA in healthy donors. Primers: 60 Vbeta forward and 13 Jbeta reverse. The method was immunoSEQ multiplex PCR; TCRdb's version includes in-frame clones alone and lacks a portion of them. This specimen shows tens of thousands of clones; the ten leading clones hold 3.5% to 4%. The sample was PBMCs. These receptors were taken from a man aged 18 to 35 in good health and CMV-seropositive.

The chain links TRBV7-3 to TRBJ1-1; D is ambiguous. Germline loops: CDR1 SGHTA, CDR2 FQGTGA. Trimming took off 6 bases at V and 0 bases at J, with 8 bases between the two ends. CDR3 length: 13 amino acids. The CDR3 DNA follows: TGTGCCAGCAGATATCAGATGAACACTGAAGCTTTCTTT. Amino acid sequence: CASRYQMNTEAFF.

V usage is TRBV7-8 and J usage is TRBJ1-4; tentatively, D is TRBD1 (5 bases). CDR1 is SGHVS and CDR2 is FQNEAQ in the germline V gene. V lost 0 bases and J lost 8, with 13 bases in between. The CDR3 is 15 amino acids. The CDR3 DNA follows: TGTGCCAGCAGCTTAGCAAGGACACTCAGGGAAAAACTGTTTTTT. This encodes CASSLARTLREKLFF.

The CDR3 DNA reads TGCGCCAGCAGCTGGGGCCCGGGACAGGGTGGTGAAAAACTGTTTTTT. Protein product: CASSWGPGQGGEKLFF. V gene TRBV5-1 combines with J gene TRBJ1-4; 9 positions match TRBD1. Per the germline V gene, CDR1 is SGHRS and CDR2 is YFSETQ. With 3 bases clipped from V and 7 bases from J, the junction kept 10 bases outside the gene matches. CDR3 length equals 16 residues.

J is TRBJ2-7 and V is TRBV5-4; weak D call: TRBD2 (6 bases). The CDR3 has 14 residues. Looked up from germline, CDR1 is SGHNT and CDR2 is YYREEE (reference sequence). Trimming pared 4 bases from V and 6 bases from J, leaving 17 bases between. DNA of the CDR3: TGTGCCAGCAGCCTATTAGGGGACTCAGGCGAGCAGTACTTC. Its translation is CASSLLGDSGEQYF.

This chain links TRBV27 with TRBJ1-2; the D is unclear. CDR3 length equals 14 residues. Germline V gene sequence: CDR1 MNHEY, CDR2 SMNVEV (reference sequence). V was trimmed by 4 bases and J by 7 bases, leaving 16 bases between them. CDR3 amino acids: CASSYWAGGGGYTF. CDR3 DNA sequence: TGTGCCAGCAGTTACTGGGCAGGAGGTGGTGGCTACACCTTC.

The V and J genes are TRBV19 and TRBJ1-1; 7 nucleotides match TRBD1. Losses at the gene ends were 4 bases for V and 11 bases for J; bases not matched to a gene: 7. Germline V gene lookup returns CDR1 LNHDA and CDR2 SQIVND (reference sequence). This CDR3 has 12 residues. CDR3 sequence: CASSTVDRVAFF. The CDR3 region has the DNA TGTGCCAGTAGTACAGTAGACAGGGTTGCTTTCTTT.

The CDR3 sequence: CASSHRGGSYEQYF. In nucleotides, the CDR3 is TGTGCCAGTAGTCACCGGGGAGGCTCCTACGAGCAGTACTTC. V usage is TRBV19 and J usage is TRBJ2-7, with TRBD2 as a possible D gene (6 bases). Trimming pared 5 bases from V and 0 bases from J, leaving 11 bases between. CDR3 length: 14 residues. The germline gives CDR1 LNHDA, CDR2 SQIVND (reference sequence).

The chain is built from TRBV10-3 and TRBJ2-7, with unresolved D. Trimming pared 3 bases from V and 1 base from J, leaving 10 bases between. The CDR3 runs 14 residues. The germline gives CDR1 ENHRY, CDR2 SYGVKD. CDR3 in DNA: TGTGCCATCAGTGACCCCGGGTTATCCTACGAGCAGTACTTC. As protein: CAISDPGLSYEQYF.

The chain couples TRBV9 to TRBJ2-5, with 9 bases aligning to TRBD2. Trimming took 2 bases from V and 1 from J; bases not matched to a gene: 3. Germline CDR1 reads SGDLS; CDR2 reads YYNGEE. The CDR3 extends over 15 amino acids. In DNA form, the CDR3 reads TGTGCCAGCAGCGTGGGCGGGGGGGGCCAAGAGACCCAGTACTTC. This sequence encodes CASSVGGGGQETQYF.

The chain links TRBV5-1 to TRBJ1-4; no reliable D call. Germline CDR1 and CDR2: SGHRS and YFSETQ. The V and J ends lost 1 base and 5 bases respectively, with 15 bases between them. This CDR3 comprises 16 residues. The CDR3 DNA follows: TGCGCCAGCAGCTTGCAGAGGCGGGGAACCAATGAAAAACTGTTTTTT. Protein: CASSLQRRGTNEKLFF.

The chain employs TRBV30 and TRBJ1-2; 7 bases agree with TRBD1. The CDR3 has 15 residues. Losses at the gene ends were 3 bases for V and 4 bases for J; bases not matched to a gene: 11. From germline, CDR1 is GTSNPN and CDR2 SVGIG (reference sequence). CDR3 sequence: CAWSGTVGRAYGYTF. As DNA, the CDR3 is TGTGCCTGGAGCGGGACAGTAGGGCGGGCCTATGGCTACACCTTC.

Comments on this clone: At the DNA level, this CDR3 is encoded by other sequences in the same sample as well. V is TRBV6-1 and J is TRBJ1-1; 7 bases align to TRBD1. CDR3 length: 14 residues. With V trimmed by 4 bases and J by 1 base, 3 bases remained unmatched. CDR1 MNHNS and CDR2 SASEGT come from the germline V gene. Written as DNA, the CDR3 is TGTGCCAGCAGTGGCCACAGGGGGAACACTGAAGCTTTCTTT. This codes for CASSGHRGNTEAFF.

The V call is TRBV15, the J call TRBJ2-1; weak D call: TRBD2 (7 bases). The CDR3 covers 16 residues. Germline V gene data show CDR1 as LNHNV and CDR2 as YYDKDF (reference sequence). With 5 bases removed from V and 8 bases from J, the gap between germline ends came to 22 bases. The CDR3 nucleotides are TGTGCCACCAGCTCTCCCATGGGGGGGCATGGGTATGAGCAGTTCTTC. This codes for CATSSPMGGHGYEQFF.

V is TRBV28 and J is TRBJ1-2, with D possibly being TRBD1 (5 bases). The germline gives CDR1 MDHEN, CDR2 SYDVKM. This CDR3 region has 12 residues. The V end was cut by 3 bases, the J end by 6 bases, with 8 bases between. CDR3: CASSFGTHGYTF. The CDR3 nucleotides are TGTGCCAGCAGTTTTGGGACTCATGGCTACACCTTC.